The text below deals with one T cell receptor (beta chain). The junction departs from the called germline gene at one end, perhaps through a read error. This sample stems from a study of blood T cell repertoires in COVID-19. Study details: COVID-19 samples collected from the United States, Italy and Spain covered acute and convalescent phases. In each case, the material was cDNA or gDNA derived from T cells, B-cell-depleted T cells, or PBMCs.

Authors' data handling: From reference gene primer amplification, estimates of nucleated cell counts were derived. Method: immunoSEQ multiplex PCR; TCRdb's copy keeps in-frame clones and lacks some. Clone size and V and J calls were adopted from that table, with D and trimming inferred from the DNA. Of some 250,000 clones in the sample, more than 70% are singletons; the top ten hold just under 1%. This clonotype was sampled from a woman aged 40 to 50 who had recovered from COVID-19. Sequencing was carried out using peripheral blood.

CDR3 DNA sequence: TGCGCATCGGGGAGGACCGGGGAGACCCAGTACTTC. As protein: CASGRTGETQYF. The V gene is TRBV27, the J gene TRBJ2-5, with TRBD2 as a possible D gene (6 bases). This CDR3 spans 12 amino acids. The germline CDR1 and CDR2 sequences are MNHEY and SMNVEV (reference sequence).